Listed here are 15 T cell receptor beta chains from one sample, sequenced in a study of breast tumors, draining lymph nodes, adjacent tissues. The lymph nodes were axillary draining lymph nodes from breast cancer patients. TCRdb called the multiplex PCR reads again in MiXCR, with one record for every CDR3 protein. The sample records 250,000 or so distinct CDR3 sequences, roughly 31% being singletons. The sample comprised axillary lymph node tissue. Receptors were obtained from a female donor with breast cancer. Some clones in this sample may be carry-over from other donors' samples.

Details on this clonotype: This may be a read error, as it is one base from a much larger clone. The chain has TRBV5-1 and TRBJ2-3; TRBD1 is a possible D gene (5 bases). CDR3 length equals 16 residues. Trimming took off 3 bases at V and 3 bases at J, with 17 bases between the two ends. Germline CDR1 SGHRS, CDR2 YFSETQ. In nucleotides, the CDR3 is TGCGCCAGCAGCTCGAAACGGCAGGGTGGGACAGATACGCAGTATTTT. It codes for CASSSKRQGGTDTQYF.

This clonotype was observed at least ten times. The chain is built from TRBV14 and TRBJ2-5; no clear D gene. The CDR3 loop spans 12 amino acids. Trimming left V 3 bases short and J 1 base short, with 3 bases between. Germline V gene data show CDR1 as SGHDN and CDR2 as FVKESK. In DNA, the CDR3 is TGTGCCAGCAGCCAGCGCCAAGAGACCCAGTACTTC. This translates into CASSQRQETQYF.

This clonotype was seen many times. The V gene is TRBV10-1, the J gene TRBJ2-3; D gene ambiguous. V was cut by 2 bases and J by 7 bases, with 10 bases left in between. Per germline, CDR1 WNHNN and CDR2 SYGVQD (reference sequence). The CDR3 consists of 13 residues. CDR3 loop: CASSEESRHTQYF. The CDR3 nucleotides are TGCGCCAGCAGTGAGGAGAGCCGACATACGCAGTATTTT.

This clonotype was counted ten times or more. The chain uses TRBV7-9 and TRBJ2-7; 7 nucleotides align to TRBD1. CDR3 size: 13 residues. Germline values: CDR1 SEHNR, CDR2 FQNEAQ (reference sequence). The ends lost 3 bases at V and 3 bases at J; junction bases unmatched: 2. As DNA, the CDR3 is TGTGCCAGCAGCTTCCCAGGGGGCTACGAGCAGTACTTC. Its protein is CASSFPGGYEQYF.

This clonotype was seen at least ten times. The V gene is TRBV20-1, the J gene TRBJ2-1; 14 bases are a match to TRBD2. The CDR3 is made up of 15 amino acids. V lost 6 bases and J lost 5; bases outside the gene matches: 6. The V gene's germline CDR1 is DFQATT and CDR2 SNEGSKA (reference sequence). Written as DNA, the CDR3 is TGCAGTGCCAGACTAGCGGGAGGGCCTAACAATGAGCAGTTCTTC. Translating it yields CSARLAGGPNNEQFF.

The table lists this clonotype with many counts. This chain joins TRBV7-2 and TRBJ2-7, with a possible D match to TRBD1 (6 bases). The germline gives CDR1 SGHTA, CDR2 FQGNSA. The CDR3 totals 14 residues. Trimming left V 2 bases short and J 4 bases short, with 12 bases between. This chain's CDR3 is CASSLLTRGYEQYF. Written as DNA, the CDR3 is TGTGCCAGCAGCTTATTAACCAGGGGATACGAGCAGTACTTC.

Many counts were recorded for this clonotype. This chain uses TRBV11-1 with TRBJ2-1, with D unclear. The CDR3 consists of 12 residues. Germline CDR1 reads SGHAT; CDR2 reads FQDESV (reference sequence). V was cut by 3 bases and J by 9 bases, with 9 bases left in between. The CDR3 protein is CASSLGFGEQFF. The DNA of the CDR3 is TGTGCCAGCAGCTTGGGTTTCGGTGAGCAGTTCTTC.

As to this clonotype: A much larger clone sits a single nucleotide away, making a read error possible. It is likely a read error, because the conserved phenylalanine at the end of the CDR3 is missing. This chain links TRBV5-4 with TRBJ2-7; D gene ambiguous. CDR1 and CDR2 (germline): SGHNT, YYREEE (reference sequence). V was clipped by 0 bases and J by 0 bases, with 10 bases between them. The CDR3 consists of 15 residues. CDR3 loop: CASSLGLDPSYEQYL. The CDR3 bases are TGTGCCAGCAGCTTGGGCCTTGACCCCTCCTACGAGCAGTACCTC.

Many counts were recorded for this clonotype. The V call is TRBV7-9, the J call TRBJ1-3; 8 nucleotides agree with TRBD1. Losses at the gene ends were 5 bases for V and 3 bases for J; bases not matched to a gene: 9. The CDR3 is 16 amino acids. Germline CDR1 is SEHNR and CDR2 is FQNEAQ (reference sequence). In DNA form, the CDR3 reads TGTGCCAGCAGCCCCCAGGGGGCAACTGGTGGAAACACCATATATTTT. Residues: CASSPQGATGGNTIYF.

A word on this clonotype: One end of the junction varies from germline; a read error may be responsible. The genes are TRBV20-1 and TRBJ2-5, with D possibly TRBD2 on 6 matching bases. CDR3 size: 12 residues. CDR1 and CDR2 from the germline V gene are DFQATT and SNEGSKA (reference sequence). CDR3: CSANSGSETQCF. The CDR3 coding sequence is TGCAGTGCTAATAGCGGAAGTGAGACCCAGTGCTTC.

The table lists this clonotype with many counts. This chain uses TRBV11-2 with TRBJ2-2; TRBD2 agrees at 10 bases. Germline V CDR1 and CDR2: SGHAT, FQNNGV. V gave up 8 bases and J gave up 5 bases; unmatched junction bases: 11. The CDR3 totals 16 residues. CDR3 bases: TGTGCCAGCGGGCCAATAGCGGGAGGATCAACCGGGGAGCTGTTTTTT. It translates to CASGPIAGGSTGELFF. Drawing the rest from reference TRBV11-2 and TRBJ2-2, the complete variable domain is EAGVAQSPRYKIIEKRQSVAFWCNPISGHATLYWYQQILGQGPKLLIQFQNNGVVDDSQLPKDRFSAERLKGVDSTLKIQPAKLEDSAVYLCASGPIAGGSTGELFFGEGSRLTVL.

In this sample, this clonotype turned up many times. This chain links TRBV19 with TRBJ2-2; 9 bases line up with TRBD2. The CDR3 is 15 residues long. Germline V gene data show CDR1 as LNHDA and CDR2 as SQIVND (reference sequence). V lost 5 bases and J lost 5; bases outside the gene matches: 6. The CDR3 region is CASSRTSETTGELFF. CDR3 DNA: TGTGCCAGTAGTCGGACTAGCGAAACGACCGGGGAGCTGTTTTTT. The full variable domain, with the rest looked up from reference TRBV19 and TRBJ2-2, is DGGITQSPKYLFRKEGQNVTLSCEQNLNHDAMYWYRQDPGQGLRLIYYSQIVNDFQKGDIAEGYSVSREKKESFPLTVTSAQKNPTAFYLCASSRTSETTGELFFGEGSRLTVL.

Concerning this clonotype: Possible read error: a much larger clone is one base away. The rearrangement joins TRBV6-1 to TRBJ2-1, with 16 bases identical to TRBD2. Germline lookup yields CDR1 MNHNS and CDR2 SASEGT. This CDR3 contains 16 residues. V was clipped by 11 bases and J by 10 bases; unmatched bases: 14. CDR3 sequence reads: CACPGTSGRDGNEQFF. CDR3 DNA sequence: TGTGCCTGCCCCGGGACTAGCGGGAGGGACGGGAACGAGCAGTTCTTC.

A note on this clonotype: A single base separates this from a much larger clone, so it may be a read error. This chain connects TRBV7-9 to TRBJ2-1, with TRBD2 as a possible D gene (5 bases). CDR1 and CDR2 from the germline V gene are SEHNR and FQNEAQ (reference sequence). The CDR3 spans 13 residues. This CDR3 is CASCPPGFNEQSF. The CDR3 DNA is TGTGCCAGCTGCCCCCCGGGATTCAATGAGCAGTCCTTC.

This clonotype was counted many times. V usage is TRBV5-1 and J usage is TRBJ2-3, with 9 bases fitting TRBD2. Germline V CDR1 and CDR2: SGHRS, YFSETQ. V trimming: 5 bases; J trimming: 0 bases; junction bases outside the gene matches: 10. The CDR3 extends over 17 amino acids. CDR3 protein: CASRRLAEVTSTDTQYF. CDR3 DNA sequence: TGCGCCAGCAGAAGACTAGCGGAGGTTACTAGCACAGATACGCAGTATTTT.